This paragraph covers one T cell receptor (beta chain) sequence. The record originates from a study of blood T cell repertoires in COVID-19. In the study overall: COVID-19 samples collected from the United States, Italy and Spain covered acute and convalescent phases. T cells, B-cell-depleted T cells, or PBMCs provided the cDNA or gDNA that served as material.

There are 15 residues in the CDR3. Germline V gives CDR1 SSHAT, CDR2 FNYEAQ (reference sequence). Trimming took off 4 bases at V and 2 bases at J, with 13 bases between the two ends. Per the authors' pipeline: Estimates of nucleated cell counts were drawn from the amplification of reference gene primers. TCRdb's table, derived via immunoSEQ multiplex PCR, lists solely in-frame clones and lacks some. From that table come the V and J calls and clone size; the DNA was used to work out D and trimming. This sample has approximately 10,000 clones; roughly 91% occur once, and the top ten carry 22%. Sample: peripheral blood. This receptor was identified in a woman aged 60-70 years with active COVID-19. This rearrangement joins TRBV7-7 to TRBJ2-3; D possibly corresponds to TRBD2 (6 bases). DNA for the CDR3: TGTGCCAGCAGCTCGACGGGACTCAACACAGATACGCAGTATTTT. Residues: CASSSTGLNTDTQYF.